Below are 22 T cell receptor beta chains sequenced from a single sample in a study of post-analysis software for immune sequencing data. Findings and caveats of the study: TRBV segments more frequent in patients than in controls numbered five and included TRBV5-6, TRBV5-1 and TRBV20-1.

Unique molecular identifiers were built into the TCR beta cDNA libraries. Via MiXCR, TCRdb re-called the PCR reads, giving one row per CDR3 protein. Among some 690,000 distinct CDR3 sequences listed, just under 30% were seen once. For these TCRs, the target antigens are not known. Material for sequencing was blood. The source of these receptors is a girl between 5 and 17 years old with multiple sclerosis.

V is TRBV19 and J is TRBJ2-7, with no clear D. Germline-derived CDR1 and CDR2 are LNHDA and SQIVND (reference sequence). V was shortened by 3 bases and J by 1 base, with 10 bases between the two germline ends. The CDR3 totals 14 residues. Here the CDR3 reads CASSISDSSYEQYF. In DNA form, the CDR3 reads TGTGCCAGTAGTATTTCCGACTCTTCCTACGAGCAGTACTTC.

This chain uses TRBV4-3 with TRBJ2-7, with no clear D. The CDR3 sequence is 15 residues long. Deletions cut 0 bases from V and 0 bases from J, with 9 bases between. Germline V gene lookup returns CDR1 LGHNA and CDR2 YSLEER. The CDR3 DNA sequence: TGCGCCAGCAGCCAAGAAGCGCACAGCTCCTACGAGCAGTACTTC. This sequence encodes CASSQEAHSSYEQYF.

The chain is built from TRBV20-1 and TRBJ2-1; D perhaps matches TRBD2 (6 bases). The CDR3 totals 16 residues. Germline CDR1 reads DFQATT; CDR2 reads SNEGSKA (reference sequence). Trimming removed 4 bases from V and 5 bases from J, with 21 bases in between. The CDR3, as DNA: TGCAGTGCTACCTTACTAGGAGGGACTTTAAACAATGAGCAGTTCTTC. This sequence encodes CSATLLGGTLNNEQFF.

The chain joins TRBV20-1 to TRBJ2-3; the D is unclear. The CDR3 is 16 amino acids. Trimming took off 0 bases at V and 1 base at J, with 14 bases between the two ends. Germline CDR1 is DFQATT and CDR2 is SNEGSKA (reference sequence). CDR3 sequence (DNA): TGCAGTGCTAGAGACCCCTATAATTCTGGCACAGATACGCAGTATTTT. It specifies CSARDPYNSGTDTQYF.

The rearrangement uses TRBV12-3 or TRBV12-4 and TRBJ1-4; D remains unclear. The CDR3 has 15 amino acids. Trimming took off 3 bases at V and 0 bases at J, with 8 bases between the two ends. The CDR3 nucleotides read TGTGCCAGCAGTTTCGGGTACTCAACTAATGAAAAACTGTTTTTT. Translation gives CASSFGYSTNEKLFF.

V is TRBV2 and J is TRBJ2-6; D gene ambiguous. Trimming stripped 5 bases from V and 1 base from J, with 9 bases between. This CDR3 comprises 15 residues. CDR1 and CDR2 (germline): SNHLY, FYNNEI. The CDR3 reads CASSNADSGANVLTF. Written as DNA, the CDR3 is TGTGCCAGCAGTAACGCGGATTCTGGGGCCAACGTCCTGACTTTC.

This clonotype was observed a few times. The chain employs TRBV6-1 and TRBJ2-4; 14 bases match TRBD2. The CDR3 contains 19 residues. CDR1 and CDR2 from the germline V gene are MNHNS and SASEGT. With V trimmed by 1 base and J by 1 base, 6 bases remained unmatched. The CDR3 DNA sequence: TGTGCCAGCAGTGAAGTGACTAGCGGGGGGGTGGTGGCCAAAAACATTCAGTACTTC. This sequence encodes CASSEVTSGGVVAKNIQYF.

The chain uses TRBV5-1 and TRBJ1-1; D is possibly TRBD1 (6 bases). CDR3 length: 14 amino acids. CDR1 SGHRS and CDR2 YFSETQ come from the germline V gene. V gave up 4 bases and J gave up 0 bases, with 10 bases separating them. The CDR3 region has the DNA TGCGCCAGCAGCCAATGGACAGTGAACACTGAAGCTTTCTTT. Translation gives CASSQWTVNTEAFF.

For the CDR3, the DNA is TGTGCCAGCAGTCCTGGGACACCCGGTACGCAGTATTTT. Protein product: CASSPGTPGTQYF. The V call is TRBV12-3 or TRBV12-4, the J call TRBJ2-3; D is perhaps TRBD1 (6 bases). This CDR3 is built from 13 residues. V was cut by 5 bases and J by 8 bases, with 14 bases left in between.

The chain couples TRBV7-9 to TRBJ2-2; TRBD1 is a possible D gene (5 bases). Germline lookup yields CDR1 SEHNR and CDR2 FQNEAQ (reference sequence). V was cut by 2 bases and J by 0 bases, with 7 bases left in between. This CDR3 spans 15 amino acids. CDR3 protein: CASSLLTANTGELFF. Written as DNA, the CDR3 is TGTGCCAGCAGCTTACTGACAGCGAACACCGGGGAGCTGTTTTTT.

This clonotype was seen a single time. This chain connects TRBV7-2 to TRBJ1-3; 7 nucleotides agree with TRBD1. CDR1 is SGHTA, CDR2 FQGNSA, per germline. This CDR3 is 16 amino acids long. V gave up 5 bases and J gave up 0 bases; unmatched junction bases: 7. The DNA for the CDR3 is TGTGCCAGCAGCGAAACAGGGGCCCTCTCTGGAAACACCATATATTTT. Translating it yields CASSETGALSGNTIYF.

The rearrangement joins TRBV7-2 to TRBJ2-3; the D gene is possibly TRBD2 (5 bases). The CDR3 is 15 residues long. Germline lookup yields CDR1 SGHTA and CDR2 FQGNSA. With 1 base removed from V and 1 base from J, the gap between germline ends came to 9 bases. CDR3: CASSLVGAGTDTQYF. As DNA, the CDR3 is TGTGCCAGCAGCTTAGTGGGAGCTGGCACAGATACGCAGTATTTT.

J is TRBJ1-2 and V is TRBV7-9, with 7 bases that match TRBD1. Trimming cost V 5 bases and J 3 bases; bases outside gene matches: 12. The germline V gene has CDR1 SEHNR and CDR2 FQNEAQ (reference sequence). This CDR3 has 16 amino acids. CDR3 sequence reads: CASSPPGETGHYGYTF. CDR3 DNA sequence: TGTGCCAGCAGCCCCCCGGGGGAGACAGGGCACTATGGCTACACCTTC.

V and J are TRBV12-3 or TRBV12-4 and TRBJ2-5; tentative D call: TRBD1 (6 bases). Trimming shortened V by 5 bases and J by 5 bases, and 18 bases separated the two germline ends. The CDR3 length is 15 residues. The CDR3 is CASSPSGQYPETQYF. CDR3 DNA: TGTGCCAGCAGTCCCAGCGGACAGTATCCCGAGACCCAGTACTTC.

The chain is built from TRBV7-2 and TRBJ2-1, with D perhaps matching TRBD1 (6 bases). The CDR3 totals 17 residues. Per germline, CDR1 SGHTA and CDR2 FQGNSA. Deletions cut 0 bases from V and 5 bases from J, with 17 bases between. The CDR3 DNA sequence: TGTGCCAGCAGCTTAGCGCGAGGGACAAGGATCAACAATGAGCAGTTCTTC. Translation: CASSLARGTRINNEQFF.

The count of this clonotype is one. The chain's CDR3 is CASSPGGRGTDEQYF. The CDR3 DNA sequence: TGTGCCAGCAGCCCCGGAGGCAGGGGCACCGACGAGCAGTACTTC. This chain uses TRBV7-2 with TRBJ2-5, with a tentative D call TRBD1 (6 bases). The end of the DNA fits TRBJ2-7 better, so the J call may be wrong. The CDR3 length is 15 residues. Germline loops: CDR1 SGHTA, CDR2 FQGNSA.

This clonotype was picked up many times. The rearrangement links TRBV7-2 to TRBJ1-2; D ambiguous. Germline V gives CDR1 SGHTA, CDR2 FQGNSA. Trimming took off 0 bases at V and 5 bases at J, with 7 bases between the two ends. CDR3 length: 13 residues. CDR3: CASSLAAGYGYTF. In nucleotides, the CDR3 is TGTGCCAGCAGCTTAGCGGCAGGATATGGCTACACCTTC.

This clonotype showed up many times. The chain uses TRBV7-2 and TRBJ2-6, with D tentatively TRBD1 (6 bases). Germline V CDR1 and CDR2: SGHTA, FQGNSA. The CDR3 consists of 18 residues. V lost 0 bases and J lost 0, with 12 bases in between. Written as DNA, the CDR3 is TGTGCCAGCAGCTTAGCGGGGGCTTTGTTCTCTGGGGCCAACGTCCTGACTTTC. Amino acids: CASSLAGALFSGANVLTF.

V gene TRBV19 combines with J gene TRBJ2-1; 10 positions agree with TRBD2. Germline values: CDR1 LNHDA, CDR2 SQIVND (reference sequence). The V gene end was trimmed by 2 bases and the J gene end by 3 bases; junction bases not matched to a gene: 4. The CDR3 length is 16 residues. CDR3 region: CASSITLAGSYNEQFF. The CDR3 region has the DNA TGTGCCAGTAGTATAACACTAGCGGGGAGCTACAATGAGCAGTTCTTC.

The gene calls are TRBV3-1 and TRBJ2-1; tentatively, D is TRBD2 (6 bases). Per germline, CDR1 LGHDT and CDR2 YNNKEL (reference sequence). The CDR3 contains 15 residues. The V end lost 4 bases, the J end lost 6 bases, and 16 bases lay between the germline ends. CDR3: CASSLLALGPNEQFF. CDR3 coding DNA: TGTGCCAGCAGCCTTCTAGCGCTTGGCCCCAATGAGCAGTTCTTC.

This clonotype appeared a few times. The rearrangement uses TRBV10-3 and TRBJ2-1; the D is unclear. Trimming shortened V by 3 bases and J by 1 base, and 4 bases separated the two germline ends. CDR3 size: 13 residues. Germline V gene data show CDR1 as ENHRY and CDR2 as SYGVKD. Here the CDR3 reads CAISENSYNEQFF. CDR3 bases: TGTGCCATCAGTGAAAATTCCTACAATGAGCAGTTCTTC.

The chain combines TRBV5-6 with TRBJ1-1; D is ambiguous. CDR1 and CDR2 (germline): SGHDT, YYEEEE. V gave up 5 bases and J gave up 4 bases, with 9 bases separating them. The CDR3 loop spans 12 amino acids. CDR3 sequence reads: CASRGPGTEAFF. The CDR3, as DNA: TGTGCCAGCAGGGGCCCAGGCACTGAAGCTTTCTTT.